This section outlines one T cell receptor (beta chain) sequence together with its context. Its antigen is unknown. TCRdb's copy holds only in-frame clones and misses some; the assay was immunoSEQ multiplex PCR. This sample has tens of thousands of clones, with about 73% found just once. The data were obtained in a study of T cell clones after liver transplantation. Study information: Tolerance: complete withdrawal held at least one year, liver enzymes staying within twice normal. Timepoints were pre-transplant, pre-withdrawal, and after withdrawal was completed or failed. Findings and caveats of the study: A significant post-transplant drop in circulating graft-donor-reactive CD4 TCRbeta sequences occurred in most of the 8 subjects. Rather than being deleted, graft donor-reactive T cells may have moved into the graft.

The CDR3 covers 14 residues. CDR1 is MNHEY and CDR2 is SVGAGI in the germline V gene. Trimming stripped 6 bases from V and 4 bases from J, with 15 bases between. The sequenced sample was CD4+ T cells from blood, obtained at the approximately 16-month timepoint. The chain combines TRBV6-5 with TRBJ2-5, with D hard to call. The TCR was taken from a human patient who received a liver transplant. A subset of T cells may come from the graft donor. In DNA, the CDR3 is TGTGCCAGCAGCGATTCAAAAAGGGCAGAGACCCAGTACTTC. This sequence encodes CASSDSKRAETQYF.